A single T cell receptor beta chain is shown here with its context. Its target is unknown. Ophthalmopathy cases scored 3 or more on the Clinical Activity Score and 4 or more on NOSPECS grade, with duration below 3 months. The diagnoses drew upon clinical symptoms, serum thyroxine and TRAb, thyroid ultrasound and orbital computed tomography. 9.5 to 10 ml fresh peripheral blood yielded the PBMCs. This sample was taken from a study of T cells in Graves' hyperthyroidism and ophthalmopathy. Overall study results and limits: Most thyroid clonotypes expanded above 0.001 appeared in blood too.

Trimming took 5 bases from V and 2 from J; bases not matched to a gene: 20. The CDR3 has 19 amino acids. Looked up from germline, CDR1 is SEHNR and CDR2 is FQNEAQ (reference sequence). Researchers took RNA transcripts and amplified the TCR beta CDR3 regions from them. Carried out on the TCR CDR3, a first-round RT-PCR used the HTBI primer set. TCRdb ran MiXCR on the multiplex PCR reads and lists one entry per CDR3 protein. The table records around 500,000 distinct CDR3 sequences, approximately 22% of them present only once. The gene calls are TRBV7-9 and TRBJ2-7; 8 positions match TRBD2. The source material was blood. This TCR derives from a woman in her sixties or seventies with Graves' ophthalmopathy. This CDR3 reads CASSPLFGSGGGTTYEQYF. CDR3 DNA: TGTGCCAGCAGCCCTCTCTTTGGGAGTGGCGGGGGGACCACCTACGAGCAGTACTTC.